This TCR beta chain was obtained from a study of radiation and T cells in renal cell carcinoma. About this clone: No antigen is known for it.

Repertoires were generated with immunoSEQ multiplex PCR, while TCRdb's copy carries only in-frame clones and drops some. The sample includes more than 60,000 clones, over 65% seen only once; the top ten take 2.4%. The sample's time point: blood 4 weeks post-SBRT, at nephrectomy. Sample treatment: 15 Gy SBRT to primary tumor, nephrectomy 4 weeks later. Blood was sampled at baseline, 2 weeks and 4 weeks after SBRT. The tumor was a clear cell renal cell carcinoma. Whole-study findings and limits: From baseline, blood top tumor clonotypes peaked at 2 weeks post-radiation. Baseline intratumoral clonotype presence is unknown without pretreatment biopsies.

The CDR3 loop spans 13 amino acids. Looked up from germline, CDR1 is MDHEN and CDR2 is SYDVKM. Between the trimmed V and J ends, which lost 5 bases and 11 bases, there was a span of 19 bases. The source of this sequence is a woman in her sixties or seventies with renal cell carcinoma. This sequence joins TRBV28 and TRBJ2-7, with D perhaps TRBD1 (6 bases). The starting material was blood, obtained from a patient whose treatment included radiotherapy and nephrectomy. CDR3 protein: CASSVTSTGMEYF. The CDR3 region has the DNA TGTGCCAGCAGTGTCACGTCTACAGGGATGGAGTACTTC.